This TCR beta chain was captured in a study of cytomegalovirus exposure and HLA in healthy donors. General observations from the study: According to the study, approximately 150 TCR beta chains were cytomegalovirus-associated. HLA alleles showed associations with 16,951 TCR beta sequences in a later analysis, at a 0.05 false discovery rate.

This clone turned up a few times. Its cognate antigen is unknown. Primers: 60 Vbeta forward and 13 Jbeta reverse. Only in-frame clones appear in the TCRdb table, and some are missing; sequencing was by immunoSEQ multiplex PCR. The sample has around 150,000 clones, around 79% seen once. Sample: PBMCs. The clonotype comes from a man in his forties or fifties in good health and CMV-seronegative.

CDR3: CASSYGGRNTGELFF. The CDR3 DNA sequence: TGTGCCAGCAGTTATGGTGGCAGGAACACCGGGGAGCTGTTTTTT. J is TRBJ2-2 and V is TRBV6-9; no definite D call. Trimming stripped 2 bases from V and 1 base from J, with 8 bases between. This CDR3 spans 15 amino acids. In germline, CDR1 is MNHGY, CDR2 SVAAGI.